The TCR beta chain described here comes from a study of beta chain features in type 1 diabetes. Notes on the study in general: Shortening that was moderate but significant affected the TCRB CDR3s of Type 1 diabetes patients in all four CD4+ subsets.

V was trimmed by 1 base and J by 4 bases, leaving 8 bases between them. The germline V gene encodes CDR1 SGHAT and CDR2 FQNNGV. This CDR3 has 15 residues. What was sequenced were expressed TCRB transcripts, since all of the isolated RNA had been reverse transcribed. The data were produced by immunoSEQ multiplex PCR, yet TCRdb's version contains in-frame clones alone and is incomplete. The table includes about 260,000 clones, around 24% detected once. As concerns this clone: What it recognizes is unknown.

The receptor was isolated from a woman aged 30 to 39 with type 1 diabetes. The sample taken for sequencing was naive CD4+ T cells from blood. The chain links TRBV11-2 to TRBJ2-6; a possible D gene is TRBD1 (5 bases). CDR3 sequence: CASSLGQSGANVLTF. In DNA form, the CDR3 reads TGTGCCAGCAGCTTAGGACAGTCCGGGGCCAACGTCCTGACTTTC.